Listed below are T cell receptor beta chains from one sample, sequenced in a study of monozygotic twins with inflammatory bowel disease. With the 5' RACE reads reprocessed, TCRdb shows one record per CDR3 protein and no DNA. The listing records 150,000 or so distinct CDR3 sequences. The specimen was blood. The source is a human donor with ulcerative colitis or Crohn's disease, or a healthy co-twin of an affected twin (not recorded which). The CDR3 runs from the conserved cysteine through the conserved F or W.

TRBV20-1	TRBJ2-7	CSAYLAGGMNYEQYF
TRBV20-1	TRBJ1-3	CSARDPGSSGNTIYF
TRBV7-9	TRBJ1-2	CASSPRSGTDYGYTF
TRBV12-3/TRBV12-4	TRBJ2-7	CASSIPSGLYEQYF
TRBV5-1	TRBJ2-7	CASSLDLGEQYF
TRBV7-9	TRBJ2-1	CASSPQGSSYNEQFF
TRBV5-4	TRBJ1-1	CASSLPTGGEAFF
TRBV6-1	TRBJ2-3	CASSPRGGGTSTDTQYF
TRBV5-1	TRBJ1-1	CASRRGVNTEAFF
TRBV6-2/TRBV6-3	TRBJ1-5	CASSPGSGTGFNQPQHF
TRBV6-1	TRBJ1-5	CASRPRDRVNQPQHF
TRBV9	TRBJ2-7	CASSFGTSGASSYEQYF
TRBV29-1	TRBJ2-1	CSSSGSSYNEQFF
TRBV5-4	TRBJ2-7	CASSLQDRVNEQYF
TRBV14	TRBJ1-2	CASSQVDGVGNYGYTF
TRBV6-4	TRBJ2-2	CASSDGSAGELFF
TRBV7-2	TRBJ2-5	CASSRSTSGGQETQYF
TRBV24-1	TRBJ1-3	CATSDNPGTGGRNTIYF
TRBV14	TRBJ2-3	CASSLNRGRLPDTQYF
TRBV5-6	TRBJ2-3	CASSFSHPDTQYF
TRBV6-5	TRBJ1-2	CASSYSYGENYGYTF
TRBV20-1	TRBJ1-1	CSAGRSRMNTEAFF
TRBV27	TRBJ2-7	CASSRQAITSGTNYEQYF
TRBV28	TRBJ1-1	CASSLGSTGMNTEAFF
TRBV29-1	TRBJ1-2	CSVDRGNYGYTF
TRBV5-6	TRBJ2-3	CASSATSGGAWSTDTQYF